This TCR beta chain is from a study of TIL therapy for anti-PD-1-resistant metastatic lung cancer. Study-wide results and caveats: The cohort had more treatment-naive, never-smoker and oncogene-addicted patients than typical. The baseline peripheral repertoire was partially replaced by infused TIL clonotypes that later decayed.

Time point: pre-treatment sample, taken before nivolumab and TIL therapy. Enrollment ran from 2017 to early 2020. In the case of this clone: The antigen is unknown.

Sequencing used immunoSEQ v3. Sequencing depth was approximately 2 million read pairs for survey level, about 5-6.5 million for deep. Using immunoSEQ multiplex PCR, the repertoire was profiled, and TCRdb retains in-frame clones only, with some absent. Counted here are some 15,000 clones, roughly 82% occurring once; the ten biggest clones make up about 0.9%. Per germline, CDR1 GTSNPN and CDR2 SVGIG (reference sequence). The germline V and J ends were trimmed by 3 bases and 6 bases, with 17 bases remaining between them. The CDR3 covers 15 residues. The TCR originated in a person between 25 and 80 years old with non-small cell lung cancer. The source material was blood, sampled at baseline. This sequence joins TRBV30 and TRBJ2-2, with D uncertain. The CDR3 DNA reads as TGTGCCTGGAGGTCGTCACTCCTAAACGCCGGGGAGCTGTTTTTT. It is translated as CAWRSSLLNAGELFF.